The 31 T cell receptor beta chains in this list originate from one sample, sequenced in a study of T cell changes during pregnancy in multiple sclerosis. Method: immunoSEQ multiplex PCR; TCRdb's copy keeps in-frame clones and lacks some. The sample lists 90,000 to 100,000 clones; about 94% were seen once. Material: peripheral blood, obtained in the third trimester of pregnancy. The receptors originated from a female donor with multiple sclerosis, enrolled in a pregnancy study.

The CDR3 DNA follows: TGTGCCAGCGGCGGGACGGTTAGCTACGAGCAGTACTTC. Translated, it gives CASGGTVSYEQYF. The chain carries TRBV11-2 and TRBJ2-7; tentative D call: TRBD2 (6 bases). V was clipped by 8 bases and J by 3 bases, with 14 bases between them. This CDR3 contains 13 residues. Germline-derived CDR1 and CDR2 are SGHAT and FQNNGV.

This chain links TRBV7-8 with TRBJ1-2; D gene ambiguous. V was trimmed by 2 bases and J by 0 bases, leaving 10 bases between them. Germline CDR1 SGHVS, CDR2 FQNEAQ. The CDR3 spans 15 residues. The DNA for the CDR3 is TGTGCCAGCAGCTTATTGAGCGGAGCTAACTATGGCTACACCTTC. Translated: CASSLLSGANYGYTF.

The chain links TRBV2 to TRBJ1-1, with D tentatively TRBD1 (6 bases). Trimming removed 4 bases from V and 2 bases from J, with 8 bases in between. The V gene's germline CDR1 is SNHLY and CDR2 FYNNEI. There are 13 residues in the CDR3. The CDR3 nucleotides read TGTGCCAGCAGTGGCAGGGGTAACACTGAAGCTTTCTTT. The encoded protein is CASSGRGNTEAFF. The whole variable domain, filled in from reference TRBV2 and TRBJ1-1, reads EPEVTQTPSHQVTQMGQEVILRCVPISNHLYFYWYRQILGQKVEFLVSFYNNEISEKSEIFDDQFSVERPDGSNFTLKIRSTKLEDSAMYFCASSGRGNTEAFFGQGTRLTVV.

The V gene is TRBV29-1, the J gene TRBJ2-7; D unresolved. This CDR3 contains 13 residues. Between the trimmed V and J ends, which lost 5 bases and 2 bases, there was a span of 13 bases. Germline loops: CDR1 SQVTM, CDR2 ANQGSEA. As DNA, the CDR3 is TGCAGCGTTCACTTACAGAACGCCTACGAGCAGTACTTC. Amino acid sequence: CSVHLQNAYEQYF.

V is TRBV14 and J is TRBJ2-7, with D perhaps matching TRBD2 (7 bases). CDR3 length: 16 amino acids. The V gene lost 6 bases and the J gene lost 0 bases, with 18 bases spanning the gap. Germline V gene sequence: CDR1 SGHDN, CDR2 FVKESK. CDR3 in amino acids: CASRGGVSTGSYEQYF. DNA for the CDR3: TGTGCCAGCAGAGGGGGGGTTTCGACAGGCTCCTACGAGCAGTACTTC.

This clone was seen once. V gene TRBV7-9 combines with J gene TRBJ2-1; TRBD1 aligns across 7 bases. The germline V gene has CDR1 SEHNR and CDR2 FQNEAQ (reference sequence). V trimming: 5 bases; J trimming: 5 bases; junction bases outside the gene matches: 6. The CDR3 is 14 amino acids. The CDR3 spells CASSPTGVHNEQFF. In nucleotides, the CDR3 is TGTGCCAGCAGCCCCACAGGGGTCCACAATGAGCAGTTCTTC.

The chain uses TRBV29-1 and TRBJ1-1, with unresolved D. The V gene lost 6 bases and the J gene lost 4 bases, with 24 bases spanning the gap. The CDR3 is made up of 16 amino acids. Germline values: CDR1 SQVTM, CDR2 ANQGSEA. The CDR3 is CSVDWSRTEGGTEAFF. The CDR3 DNA is TGCAGCGTCGACTGGTCCAGGACGGAGGGTGGCACTGAAGCTTTCTTT.

V is TRBV15 and J is TRBJ2-7; TRBD1 might be the D (6 bases). From germline, CDR1 is LNHNV and CDR2 YYDKDF (reference sequence). Trimming pared 5 bases from V and 2 bases from J, leaving 10 bases between. This CDR3 is 13 amino acids long. The CDR3 nucleotides read TGTGCCACCAGCGCTGACAGGACCTACGAGCAGTACTTC. It specifies CATSADRTYEQYF.

This clone occurred a few times. The chain is built from TRBV27 and TRBJ2-7; 7 nucleotides line up with TRBD1. J was trimmed by 2 bases and V by 8 bases; bases with no gene match: 9. CDR3 length: 14 residues. Germline CDR1 MNHEY, CDR2 SMNVEV (reference sequence). DNA for the CDR3: TGTGCCAGCGCACAGGGGCGACCGGCCTACGAGCAGTACTTC. Translating it yields CASAQGRPAYEQYF.

This chain connects TRBV11-2 to TRBJ1-4, with unresolved D. The CDR3 runs to 18 residues. Germline loops: CDR1 SGHAT, CDR2 FQNNGV. Trimming stripped 1 base from V and 10 bases from J, with 25 bases between. As DNA, the CDR3 is TGTGCCAGCAGCTTAGGTATGGGTGGCGACCGTTGGCGAGGAAAACTGTTTTTT. It yields the protein CASSLGMGGDRWRGKLFF. Looking up the rest from reference TRBV11-2 and TRBJ1-4 gives the full variable domain: EAGVAQSPRYKIIEKRQSVAFWCNPISGHATLYWYQQILGQGPKLLIQFQNNGVVDDSQLPKDRFSAERLKGVDSTLKIQPAKLEDSAVYLCASSLGMGGDRWRGKLFFGSGTQLSVL.

This clone was recorded only once. This chain connects TRBV4-3 to TRBJ2-1, with TRBD1 identical over 7 bases. Germline CDR1 and CDR2: LGHNA and YSLEER. CDR3 length: 15 residues. The V gene end was trimmed by 7 bases and the J gene end by 6 bases; junction bases not matched to a gene: 12. The CDR3 DNA is TGCGCCAGCACCACGAAGGGGGCATCAGGCAATGAGCAGTTCTTC. This codes for CASTTKGASGNEQFF.

The chain employs TRBV5-6 and TRBJ1-5; D gene unclear. This CDR3 contains 14 residues. Deletions cut 0 bases from V and 7 bases from J, with 11 bases between. Germline V gene data show CDR1 as SGHDT and CDR2 as YYEEEE. CDR3 in amino acids: CASSLGAEVQPQHF. The CDR3 DNA follows: TGTGCCAGCAGCTTGGGGGCGGAGGTCCAGCCCCAGCATTTT.

The chain is built from TRBV19 and TRBJ1-4, with 7 nucleotides matching TRBD1. Trimming took 10 bases from V and 11 from J; bases not matched to a gene: 19. CDR3 length: 15 residues. CDR1 is LNHDA and CDR2 is SQIVND in the germline V gene (reference sequence). CDR3: CATAIGDSPYGKLFF. Written as DNA, the CDR3 is TGTGCCACCGCCATCGGGGACAGTCCTTATGGGAAACTGTTTTTT. Combining the CDR3 with reference TRBV19 and TRBJ1-4 gives the whole variable domain DGGITQSPKYLFRKEGQNVTLSCEQNLNHDAMYWYRQDPGQGLRLIYYSQIVNDFQKGDIAEGYSVSREKKESFPLTVTSAQKNPTAFYLCATAIGDSPYGKLFFGSGTQLSVL.

The chain couples TRBV11-2 to TRBJ1-1; TRBD1 aligns across 7 bases. After removal of 5 bases from V and 1 base from J, the junction contained 4 bases not matched to a gene. The CDR3 runs 14 residues. From germline, CDR1 is SGHAT and CDR2 FQNNGV. This CDR3 reads CASSPGQRNTEAFF. CDR3 sequence (DNA): TGTGCCAGCAGCCCGGGACAGCGGAACACTGAAGCTTTCTTT.

The genes are TRBV19 and TRBJ1-5; D gene unclear. This CDR3 is built from 12 residues. Trimming left V 3 bases short and J 2 bases short, with 2 bases between. Per the germline V gene, CDR1 is LNHDA and CDR2 is SQIVND (reference sequence). CDR3 region: CASSIGNQPQHF. In nucleotides, the CDR3 is TGTGCCAGTAGTATCGGCAATCAGCCCCAGCATTTT.

A single count supports this clone. This sequence joins TRBV28 and TRBJ1-1, with 8 positions matching TRBD1. Trimming removed 6 bases from V and 5 bases from J; junction bases left unmatched: 11. Germline V gene sequence: CDR1 MDHEN, CDR2 SYDVKM. The CDR3 sequence is 15 residues long. The chain's CDR3 is CASRSSRGLGTEAFF. The CDR3 DNA reads as TGTGCCAGCAGAAGCAGCAGGGGGCTGGGAACTGAAGCTTTCTTT.

The V and J genes are TRBV4-1 and TRBJ2-1; D is perhaps TRBD1 (6 bases). The CDR3 is 15 amino acids. Trimming shortened V by 0 bases and J by 5 bases, and 11 bases separated the two germline ends. Germline V lookup: CDR1 MGHRA, CDR2 YSYEKL. This CDR3 reads CASSQDGGTNNEQFF. CDR3 DNA sequence: TGCGCCAGCAGCCAAGATGGGGGCACCAACAATGAGCAGTTCTTC.

CDR3 in DNA: TGTGCCAGTACCGAAAACCTCAGGTATCAGCCCCAGCATTTT. Amino acids: CASTENLRYQPQHF. The V call is TRBV19, the J call TRBJ1-5; D not resolved. This CDR3 is built from 14 residues. Per germline, CDR1 LNHDA and CDR2 SQIVND (reference sequence). V gave up 7 bases and J gave up 5 bases, with 15 bases separating them.

The genes are TRBV9 and TRBJ1-1, with D unclear. V dropped 0 bases and J dropped 2 bases, with 8 bases sitting between them. The CDR3 totals 14 residues. Germline V gives CDR1 SGDLS, CDR2 YYNGEE. CDR3 sequence: CASSVGRSNTEAFF. The CDR3 nucleotides are TGTGCCAGCAGCGTAGGGAGGAGCAACACTGAAGCTTTCTTT.

The J gene is TRBJ2-7, the V gene TRBV27; 10 positions match TRBD1. V trimming: 0 bases; J trimming: 5 bases; junction bases outside the gene matches: 4. Germline CDR1 MNHEY, CDR2 SMNVEV (reference sequence). CDR3 length: 15 amino acids. The CDR3 region has the DNA TGTGCCAGCAGTTTATCTGGACAGGGGGGAGACGAGCAGTACTTC. It yields the protein CASSLSGQGGDEQYF.

The rearrangement links TRBV2 to TRBJ2-7, with 7 bases lining up with TRBD1. Germline V gene lookup returns CDR1 SNHLY and CDR2 FYNNEI. The CDR3 covers 13 residues. The junction had 5 bases not matched to a gene; V was cut back by 9 bases and J by 0 bases. The CDR3 here is CASCWDSSYEQYF. The CDR3 nucleotides are TGTGCCAGTTGCTGGGACAGCTCCTACGAGCAGTACTTC.

This sequence joins TRBV29-1 and TRBJ2-5; 10 bases fit TRBD2. Germline V CDR1 and CDR2: SQVTM, ANQGSEA. CDR3 length: 14 amino acids. The V segment lost 4 bases and the J segment 2 bases; nucleotides outside the gene matches: 4. The CDR3 coding sequence is TGCAGCGTTGGGCGTAGCGGGGGGCAAGAGACCCAGTACTTC. This translates into CSVGRSGGQETQYF.

The chain couples TRBV5-1 to TRBJ1-1, with D possibly being TRBD1 (5 bases). The CDR3 loop spans 14 amino acids. Germline V gene lookup returns CDR1 SGHRS and CDR2 YFSETQ. V shed 3 bases and J shed 5 bases, with 14 bases lying between them. For the CDR3, the DNA is TGCGCCAGCAGCTCTACAGGTTTTAGGACTGAAGCTTTCTTT. Protein sequence: CASSSTGFRTEAFF.

This chain joins TRBV5-1 and TRBJ2-3, with D perhaps matching TRBD1 (5 bases). CDR3 size: 13 residues. Germline-derived CDR1 and CDR2 are SGHRS and YFSETQ. V lost 5 bases, J lost 0 bases, and 7 bases lay in between. CDR3 DNA sequence: TGCGCCAGCAGACAGGACAGCACAGATACGCAGTATTTT. Its protein is CASRQDSTDTQYF.

The chain combines TRBV28 with TRBJ1-1, with 7 bases fitting TRBD1. Germline V gene lookup returns CDR1 MDHEN and CDR2 SYDVKM. This CDR3 comprises 15 residues. The V and J ends lost 6 bases and 1 base, in that order; junction bases with no gene match: 8. CDR3 nucleotide sequence: TGTGCCAGCAGACTACAGACAGGGACGAACACTGAAGCTTTCTTT. It translates to CASRLQTGTNTEAFF. Complete variable domain (other parts from reference TRBV28 and TRBJ1-1): DVKVTQSSRYLVKRTGEKVFLECVQDMDHENMFWYRQDPGLGLRLIYFSYDVKMKEKGDIPEGYSVSREKKERFSLILESASTNQTSMYLCASRLQTGTNTEAFFGQGTRLTVV.

J is TRBJ2-5 and V is TRBV9, with a possible D match to TRBD2 (5 bases). Germline values: CDR1 SGDLS, CDR2 YYNGEE. This CDR3 is 13 amino acids long. V dropped 2 bases and J dropped 5 bases, with 10 bases sitting between them. Here the CDR3 reads CASSVEGVETQYF. CDR3 nucleotides: TGTGCCAGCAGCGTCGAGGGAGTGGAGACCCAGTACTTC.

The gene calls are TRBV5-1 and TRBJ2-7; perhaps TRBD2 as D (6 bases). Between the trimmed V and J ends, which lost 4 bases and 5 bases, there was a span of 19 bases. This CDR3 is built from 15 residues. The germline V gene encodes CDR1 SGHRS and CDR2 YFSETQ. As DNA, the CDR3 is TGCGCCAGCAGCCTCGGACTACGGATGCGGGACGAGCAGTACTTC. Residues: CASSLGLRMRDEQYF.

The chain has TRBV19 and TRBJ2-1; possible D gene TRBD2, 6 bases. Trimming removed 4 bases at V and 7 bases at J, with 17 bases between. Germline CDR1 LNHDA, CDR2 SQIVND (reference sequence). The CDR3 totals 15 residues. CDR3 bases: TGTGCCAGTAGTAACGCACGGGACTTCCTTAATGAGCAGTTCTTC. This translates into CASSNARDFLNEQFF.

This clone was found once. This rearrangement joins TRBV5-1 to TRBJ2-7; the match to TRBD2 covers 9 bases. This CDR3 has 15 amino acids. Germline values: CDR1 SGHRS, CDR2 YFSETQ. V shed 0 bases and J 2 bases; nucleotides not matched to a gene: 3. CDR3 in amino acids: CASSLGASGTYEQYF. Here the CDR3 DNA reads TGCGCCAGCAGCTTGGGGGCTAGCGGGACCTACGAGCAGTACTTC.

The gene calls are TRBV9 and TRBJ2-7; D is unclear. CDR3 length: 16 amino acids. V lost 3 bases, J lost 4 bases, and 20 bases lay in between. From germline, CDR1 is SGDLS and CDR2 YYNGEE. CDR3 sequence reads: CASSDGFESDPYEQYF. The CDR3, as DNA: TGTGCCAGCAGCGACGGGTTCGAGTCCGATCCTTACGAGCAGTACTTC.

This chain connects TRBV27 to TRBJ2-1, with 11 bases matching TRBD2. The junction had 9 bases not matched to a gene; V was cut back by 7 bases and J by 4 bases. Germline CDR1 MNHEY, CDR2 SMNVEV (reference sequence). The CDR3 contains 16 residues. The CDR3 reads CASTSLGTSGYNEQFF. The CDR3 region has the DNA TGTGCCAGCACCTCCCTTGGGACTAGCGGATACAATGAGCAGTTCTTC.